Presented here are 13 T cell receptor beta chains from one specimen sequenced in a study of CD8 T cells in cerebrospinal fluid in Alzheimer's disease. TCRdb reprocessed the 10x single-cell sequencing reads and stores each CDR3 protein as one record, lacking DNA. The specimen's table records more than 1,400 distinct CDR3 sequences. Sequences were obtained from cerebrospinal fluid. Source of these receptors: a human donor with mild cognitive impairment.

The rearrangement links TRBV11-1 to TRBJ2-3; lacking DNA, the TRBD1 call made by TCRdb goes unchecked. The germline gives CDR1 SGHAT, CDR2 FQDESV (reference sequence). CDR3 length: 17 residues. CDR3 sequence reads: CASSSVPGQGAVDTQYF.

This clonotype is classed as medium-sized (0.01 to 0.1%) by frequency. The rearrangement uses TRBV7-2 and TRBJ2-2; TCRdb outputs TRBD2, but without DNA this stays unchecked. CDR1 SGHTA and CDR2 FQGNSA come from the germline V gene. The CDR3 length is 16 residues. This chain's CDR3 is CASSLAYIVNTGELFF.

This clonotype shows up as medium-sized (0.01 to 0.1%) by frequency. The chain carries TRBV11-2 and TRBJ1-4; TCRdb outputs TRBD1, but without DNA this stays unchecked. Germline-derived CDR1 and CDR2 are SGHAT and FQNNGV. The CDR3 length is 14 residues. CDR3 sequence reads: CASSLTPGEEKLFF.

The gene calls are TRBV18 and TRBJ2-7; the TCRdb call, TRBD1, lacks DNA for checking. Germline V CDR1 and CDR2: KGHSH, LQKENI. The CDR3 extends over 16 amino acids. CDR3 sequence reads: CASSPRQGSSSYEQYF.

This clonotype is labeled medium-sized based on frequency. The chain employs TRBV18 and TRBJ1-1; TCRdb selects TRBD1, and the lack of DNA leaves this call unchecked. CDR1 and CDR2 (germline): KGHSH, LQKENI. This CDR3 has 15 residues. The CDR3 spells CASSRTGTANTEAFF.

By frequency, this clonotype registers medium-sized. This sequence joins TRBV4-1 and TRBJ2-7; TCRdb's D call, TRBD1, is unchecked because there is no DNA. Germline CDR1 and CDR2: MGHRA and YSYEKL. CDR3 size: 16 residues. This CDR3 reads CASSQDRQGFIYEQYF.

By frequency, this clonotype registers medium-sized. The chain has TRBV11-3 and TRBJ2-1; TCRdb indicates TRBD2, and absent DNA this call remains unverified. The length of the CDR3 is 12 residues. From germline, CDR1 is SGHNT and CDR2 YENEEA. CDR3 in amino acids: CASGGAGNEQFF.

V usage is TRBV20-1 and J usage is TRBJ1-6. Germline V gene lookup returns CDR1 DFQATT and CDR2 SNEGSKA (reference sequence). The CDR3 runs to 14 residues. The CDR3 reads CSARDLLNNSPLHF.

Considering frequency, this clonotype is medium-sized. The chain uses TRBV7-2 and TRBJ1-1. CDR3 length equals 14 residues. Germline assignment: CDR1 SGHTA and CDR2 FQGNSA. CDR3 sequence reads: CASSKEHPNAEAFF.

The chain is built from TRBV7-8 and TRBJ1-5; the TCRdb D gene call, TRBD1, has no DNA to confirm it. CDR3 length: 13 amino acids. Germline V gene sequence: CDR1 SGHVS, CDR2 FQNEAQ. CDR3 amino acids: CASSSGGFRPQHF.

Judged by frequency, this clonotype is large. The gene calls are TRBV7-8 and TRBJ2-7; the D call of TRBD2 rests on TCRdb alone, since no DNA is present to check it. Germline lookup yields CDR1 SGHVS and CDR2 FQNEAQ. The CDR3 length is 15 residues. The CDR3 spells CASSLFKGLNYEQYF.

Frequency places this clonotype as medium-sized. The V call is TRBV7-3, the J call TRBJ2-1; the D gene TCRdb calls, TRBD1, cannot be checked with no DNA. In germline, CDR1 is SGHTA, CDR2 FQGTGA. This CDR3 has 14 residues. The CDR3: CASSLGGSYNEQFF. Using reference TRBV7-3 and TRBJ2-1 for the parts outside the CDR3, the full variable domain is GAGVSQTPSNKVTEKGKYVELRCDPISGHTALYWYRQSLGQGPEFLIYFQGTGAADDSGLPNDRFFAVRPEGSVSTLKIQRTERGDSAVYLCASSLGGSYNEQFFGPGTRLTVL.

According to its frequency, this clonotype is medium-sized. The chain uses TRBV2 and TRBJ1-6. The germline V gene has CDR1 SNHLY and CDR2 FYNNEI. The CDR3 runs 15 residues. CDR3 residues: CASSRREGGDSPLHF.